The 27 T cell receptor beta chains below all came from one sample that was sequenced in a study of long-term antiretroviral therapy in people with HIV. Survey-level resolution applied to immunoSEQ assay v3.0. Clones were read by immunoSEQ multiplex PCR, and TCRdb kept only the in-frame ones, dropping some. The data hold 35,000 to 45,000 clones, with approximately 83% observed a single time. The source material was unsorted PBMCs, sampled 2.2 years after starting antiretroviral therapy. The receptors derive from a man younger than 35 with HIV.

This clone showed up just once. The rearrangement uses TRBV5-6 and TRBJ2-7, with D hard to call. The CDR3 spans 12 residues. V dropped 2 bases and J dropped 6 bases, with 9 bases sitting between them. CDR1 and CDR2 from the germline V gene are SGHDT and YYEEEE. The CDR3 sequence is CASSFGQAEQYF. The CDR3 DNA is TGTGCCAGCAGCTTCGGGCAGGCCGAGCAGTACTTC.

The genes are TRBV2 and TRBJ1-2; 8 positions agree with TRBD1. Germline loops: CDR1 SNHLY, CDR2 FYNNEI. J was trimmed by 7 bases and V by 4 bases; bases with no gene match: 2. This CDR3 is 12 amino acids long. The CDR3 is CASSGDRRGYTF. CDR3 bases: TGTGCCAGCAGTGGGGACAGGCGTGGCTACACCTTC.

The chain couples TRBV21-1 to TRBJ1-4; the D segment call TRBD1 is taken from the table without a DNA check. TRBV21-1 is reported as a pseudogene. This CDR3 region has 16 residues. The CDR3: CATGQGVRLANEKLFF. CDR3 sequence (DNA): TGTGCAACGGGACAGGGGGTTAGGTTGGCTAATGAAAAACTGTTTTTT.

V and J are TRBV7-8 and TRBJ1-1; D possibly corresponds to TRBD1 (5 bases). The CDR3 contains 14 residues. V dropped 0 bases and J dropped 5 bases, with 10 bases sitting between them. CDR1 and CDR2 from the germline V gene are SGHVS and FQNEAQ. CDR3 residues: CASSLAFRGTEAFF. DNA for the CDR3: TGTGCCAGCAGCTTAGCTTTTCGGGGGACTGAAGCTTTCTTT.

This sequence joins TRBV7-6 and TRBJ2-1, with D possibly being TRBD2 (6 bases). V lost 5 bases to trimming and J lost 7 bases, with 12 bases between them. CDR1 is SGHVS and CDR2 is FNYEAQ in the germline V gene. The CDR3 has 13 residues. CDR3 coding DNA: TGTGCCAGCAGCCGGGGGACTCGGAATGAGCAGTTCTTC. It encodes CASSRGTRNEQFF.

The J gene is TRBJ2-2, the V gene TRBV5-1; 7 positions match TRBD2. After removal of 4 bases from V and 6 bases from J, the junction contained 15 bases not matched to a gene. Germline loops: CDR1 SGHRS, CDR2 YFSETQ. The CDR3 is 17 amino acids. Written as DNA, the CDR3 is TGCGCCAGCAGCCGTAACGCTCTAGCGGAAATACCCGGGGAGCTGTTTTTT. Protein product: CASSRNALAEIPGELFF.

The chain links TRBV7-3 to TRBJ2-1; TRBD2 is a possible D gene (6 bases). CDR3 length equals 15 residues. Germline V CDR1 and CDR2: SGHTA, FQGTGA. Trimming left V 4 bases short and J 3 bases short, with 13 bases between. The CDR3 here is CASSSDTGGYNEQFF. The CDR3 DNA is TGTGCCAGCAGCTCGGACACCGGGGGCTACAATGAGCAGTTCTTC.

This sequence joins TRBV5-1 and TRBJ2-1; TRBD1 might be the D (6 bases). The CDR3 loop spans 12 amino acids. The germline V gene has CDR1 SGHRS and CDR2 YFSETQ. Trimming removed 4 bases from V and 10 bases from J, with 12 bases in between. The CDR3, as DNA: TGCGCCAGCAGCCCACAGGGAGACGAGCAGTTCTTC. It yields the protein CASSPQGDEQFF.

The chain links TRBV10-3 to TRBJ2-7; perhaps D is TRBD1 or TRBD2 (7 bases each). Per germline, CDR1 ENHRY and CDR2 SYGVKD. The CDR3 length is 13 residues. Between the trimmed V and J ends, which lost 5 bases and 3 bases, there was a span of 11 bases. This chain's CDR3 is CAISQGGDYEQYF. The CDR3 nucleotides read TGTGCCATCAGTCAGGGGGGGGACTACGAGCAGTACTTC.

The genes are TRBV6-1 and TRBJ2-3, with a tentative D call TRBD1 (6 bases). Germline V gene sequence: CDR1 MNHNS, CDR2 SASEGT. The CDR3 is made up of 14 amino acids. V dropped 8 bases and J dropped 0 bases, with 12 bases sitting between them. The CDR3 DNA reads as TGTGCCAGCCGAACAGGACAGAGCACAGATACGCAGTATTTT. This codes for CASRTGQSTDTQYF.

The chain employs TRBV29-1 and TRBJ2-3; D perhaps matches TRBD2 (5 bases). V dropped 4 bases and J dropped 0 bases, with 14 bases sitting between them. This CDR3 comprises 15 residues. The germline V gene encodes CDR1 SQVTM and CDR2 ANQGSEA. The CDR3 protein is CSVVASPASTDTQYF. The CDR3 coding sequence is TGCAGCGTTGTGGCTAGCCCCGCTAGCACAGATACGCAGTATTTT.

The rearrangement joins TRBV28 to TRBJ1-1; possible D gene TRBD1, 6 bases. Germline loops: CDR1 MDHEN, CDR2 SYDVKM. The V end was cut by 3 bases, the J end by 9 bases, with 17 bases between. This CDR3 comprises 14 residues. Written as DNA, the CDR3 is TGTGCCAGCAGTTTTAACGGACGGACAGACCAAGCTTTCTTT. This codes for CASSFNGRTDQAFF.

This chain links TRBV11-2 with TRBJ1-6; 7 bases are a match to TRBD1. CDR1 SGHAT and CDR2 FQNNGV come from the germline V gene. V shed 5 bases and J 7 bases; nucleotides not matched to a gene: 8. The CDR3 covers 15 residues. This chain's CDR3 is CASSPTGRRNSPLHF. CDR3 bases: TGTGCCAGCAGCCCGACAGGGCGTAGGAATTCACCCCTCCACTTT.

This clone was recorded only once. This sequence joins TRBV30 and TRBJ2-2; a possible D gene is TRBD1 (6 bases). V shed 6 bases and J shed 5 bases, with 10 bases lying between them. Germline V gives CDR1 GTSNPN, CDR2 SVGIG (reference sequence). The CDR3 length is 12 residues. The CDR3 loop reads CACGGRTGELFF. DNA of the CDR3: TGTGCCTGTGGGGGCCGGACCGGGGAGCTGTTTTTT.

The CDR3: CASSLYTAPRSGELFF. The CDR3 region has the DNA TGTGCCAGCAGCTTGTACACCGCCCCTCGTTCCGGGGAGCTGTTTTTT. This chain uses TRBV7-9 with TRBJ2-2, with D unresolved. CDR1 SEHNR and CDR2 FQNEAQ come from the germline V gene (reference sequence). The CDR3 has 16 residues. Trimming shortened V by 3 bases and J by 6 bases, and 17 bases separated the two germline ends. The complete variable domain, with remaining parts taken from reference TRBV7-9 and TRBJ2-2, reads DTGVSQNPRHKITKRGQNVTFRCDPISEHNRLYWYRQTLGQGPEFLTYFQNEAQLEKSRLLSDRFSAERPKGSFSTLEIQRTEQGDSAMYLCASSLYTAPRSGELFFGEGSRLTVL.

Written as DNA, the CDR3 is TGCGCCAGCAGCCAAGATAACAGGGGTTATGCTGAAGCTTTCTTT. Translated, it gives CASSQDNRGYAEAFF. This chain links TRBV4-3 with TRBJ1-1; 7 nucleotides line up with TRBD1. Looked up from germline, CDR1 is LGHNA and CDR2 is YSLEER. This CDR3 is built from 15 residues. The V segment lost 0 bases and the J segment 6 bases; nucleotides outside the gene matches: 7.

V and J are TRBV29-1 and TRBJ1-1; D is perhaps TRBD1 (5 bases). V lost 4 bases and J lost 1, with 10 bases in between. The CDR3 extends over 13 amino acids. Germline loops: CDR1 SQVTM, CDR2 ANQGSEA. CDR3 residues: CSVAGTWNTEAFF. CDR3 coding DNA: TGCAGCGTTGCAGGGACTTGGAACACTGAAGCTTTCTTT.

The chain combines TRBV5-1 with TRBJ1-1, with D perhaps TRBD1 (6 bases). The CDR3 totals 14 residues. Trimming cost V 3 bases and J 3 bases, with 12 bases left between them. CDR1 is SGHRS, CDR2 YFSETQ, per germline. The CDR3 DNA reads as TGCGCCAGCAGCTCCGGACAGACGTACACTGAAGCTTTCTTT. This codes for CASSSGQTYTEAFF. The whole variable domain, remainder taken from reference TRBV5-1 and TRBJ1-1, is KAGVTQTPRYLIKTRGQQVTLSCSPISGHRSVSWYQQTPGQGLQFLFEYFSETQRNKGNFPGRFSGRQFSNSRSEMNVSTLELGDSALYLCASSSGQTYTEAFFGQGTRLTVV.

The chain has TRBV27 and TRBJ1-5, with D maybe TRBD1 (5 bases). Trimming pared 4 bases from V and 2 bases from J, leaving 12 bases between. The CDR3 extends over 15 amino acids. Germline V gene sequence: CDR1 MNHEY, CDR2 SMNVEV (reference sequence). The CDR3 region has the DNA TGTGCCAGCAGTTCCAGGGTTTCCGGCAATCAGCCCCAGCATTTT. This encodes CASSSRVSGNQPQHF.

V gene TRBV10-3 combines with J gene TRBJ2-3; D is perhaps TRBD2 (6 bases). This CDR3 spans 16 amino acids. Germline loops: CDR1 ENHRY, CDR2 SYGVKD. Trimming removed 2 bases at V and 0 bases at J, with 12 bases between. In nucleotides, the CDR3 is TGTGCCATCAGTGAGGCGGGACCGCTTAGCACAGATACGCAGTATTTT. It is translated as CAISEAGPLSTDTQYF.

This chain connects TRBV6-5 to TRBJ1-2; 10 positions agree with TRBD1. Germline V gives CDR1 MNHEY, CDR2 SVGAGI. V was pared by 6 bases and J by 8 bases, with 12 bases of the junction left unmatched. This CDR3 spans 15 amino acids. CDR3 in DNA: TGTGCCAGCAGCTACCTGGGGACAGGGGCCGACGGCTACACCTTC. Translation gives CASSYLGTGADGYTF.

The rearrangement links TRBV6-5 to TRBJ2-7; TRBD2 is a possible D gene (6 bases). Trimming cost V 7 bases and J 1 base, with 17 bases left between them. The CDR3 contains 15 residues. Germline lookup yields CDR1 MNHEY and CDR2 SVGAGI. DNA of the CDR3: TGTGCCAGCACCGACTGGAGGGAAGCTTCCTACGAGCAGTACTTC. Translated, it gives CASTDWREASYEQYF.

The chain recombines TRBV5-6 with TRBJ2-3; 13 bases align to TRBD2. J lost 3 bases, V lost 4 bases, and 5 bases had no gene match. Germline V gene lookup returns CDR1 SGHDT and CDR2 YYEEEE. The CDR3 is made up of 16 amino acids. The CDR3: CASSALTSGGTDTQYF. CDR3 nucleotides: TGTGCCAGCAGCGCGTTGACTAGCGGGGGGACAGATACGCAGTATTTT.

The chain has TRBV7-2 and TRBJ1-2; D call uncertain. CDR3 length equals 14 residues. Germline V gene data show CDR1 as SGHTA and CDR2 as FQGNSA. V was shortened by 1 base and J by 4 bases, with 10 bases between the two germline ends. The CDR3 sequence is CASSLEVRRYGYTF. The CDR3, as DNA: TGTGCCAGCAGCTTAGAGGTCAGGCGCTATGGCTACACCTTC.

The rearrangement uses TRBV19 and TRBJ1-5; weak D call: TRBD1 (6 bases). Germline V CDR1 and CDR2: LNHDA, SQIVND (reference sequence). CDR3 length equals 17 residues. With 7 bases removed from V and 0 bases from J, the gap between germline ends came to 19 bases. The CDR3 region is CASTFSQGFYSNQPQHF. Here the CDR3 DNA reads TGTGCCAGTACCTTTTCACAGGGTTTTTATAGCAATCAGCCCCAGCATTTT.

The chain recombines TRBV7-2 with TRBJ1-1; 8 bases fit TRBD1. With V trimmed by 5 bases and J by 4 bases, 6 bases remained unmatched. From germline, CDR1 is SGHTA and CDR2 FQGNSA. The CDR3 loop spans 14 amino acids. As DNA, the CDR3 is TGTGCCAGCAGCCCGACGACAGGGGTCACTGAAGCTTTCTTT. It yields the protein CASSPTTGVTEAFF.

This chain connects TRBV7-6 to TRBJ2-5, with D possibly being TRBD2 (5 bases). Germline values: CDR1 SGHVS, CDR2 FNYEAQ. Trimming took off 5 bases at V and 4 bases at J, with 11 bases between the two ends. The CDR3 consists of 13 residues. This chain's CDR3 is CASSPSFRETQYF. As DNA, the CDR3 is TGTGCCAGCAGCCCTAGCTTTCGAGAGACCCAGTACTTC.